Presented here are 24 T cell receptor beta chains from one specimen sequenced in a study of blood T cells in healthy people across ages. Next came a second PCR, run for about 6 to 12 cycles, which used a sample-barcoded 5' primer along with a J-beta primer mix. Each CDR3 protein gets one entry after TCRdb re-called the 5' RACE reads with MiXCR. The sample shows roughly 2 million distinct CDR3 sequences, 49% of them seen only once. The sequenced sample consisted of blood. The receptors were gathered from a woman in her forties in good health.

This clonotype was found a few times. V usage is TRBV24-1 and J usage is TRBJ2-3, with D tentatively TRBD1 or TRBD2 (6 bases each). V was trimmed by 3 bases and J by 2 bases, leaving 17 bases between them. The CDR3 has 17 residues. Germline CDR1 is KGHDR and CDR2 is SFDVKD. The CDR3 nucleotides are TGTGCCACCAGTGATCCCCTCCGGGGGCGGTCCACAGATACGCAGTATTTT. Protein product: CATSDPLRGRSTDTQYF.

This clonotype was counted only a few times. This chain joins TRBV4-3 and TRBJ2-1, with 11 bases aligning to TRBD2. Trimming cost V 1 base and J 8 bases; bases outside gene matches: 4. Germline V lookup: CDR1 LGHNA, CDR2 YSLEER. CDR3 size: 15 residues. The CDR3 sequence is CASSQGSGGAYEQFF. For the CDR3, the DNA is TGCGCCAGCAGCCAAGGTAGCGGGGGGGCCTATGAGCAGTTCTTC.

Here the CDR3 DNA reads TGTGCCGCCGGGGGCAGGGATTCCTACAATGAGCAGTTCTTC. Translating gives CAAGGRDSYNEQFF. The chain links TRBV24-1 to TRBJ2-1; either TRBD1 or TRBD2 may fit D (6 bases each). The V end was cut by 12 bases, the J end by 1 base, with 15 bases between. CDR1 and CDR2 from the germline V gene are KGHDR and SFDVKD. The CDR3 loop spans 14 amino acids.

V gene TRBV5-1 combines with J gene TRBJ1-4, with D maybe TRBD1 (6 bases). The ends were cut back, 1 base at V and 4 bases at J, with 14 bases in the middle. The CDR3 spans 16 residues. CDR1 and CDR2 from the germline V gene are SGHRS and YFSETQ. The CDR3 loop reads CASSLRGDLDNEKLFF. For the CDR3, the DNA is TGCGCCAGCAGCTTGAGGGGGGACCTGGATAATGAAAAACTGTTTTTT.

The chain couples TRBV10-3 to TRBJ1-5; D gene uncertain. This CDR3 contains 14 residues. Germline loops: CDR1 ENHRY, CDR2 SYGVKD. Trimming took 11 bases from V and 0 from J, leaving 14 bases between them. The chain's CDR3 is CAVRDVYSNQPQHF. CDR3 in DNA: TGTGCCGTTCGGGATGTATATAGCAATCAGCCCCAGCATTTT.

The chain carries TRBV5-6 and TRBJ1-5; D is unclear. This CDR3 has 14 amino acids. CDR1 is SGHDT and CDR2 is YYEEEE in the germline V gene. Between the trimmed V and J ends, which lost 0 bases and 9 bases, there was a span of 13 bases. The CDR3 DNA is TGTGCCAGCAGCTTGGCTGGGCGGGGAAGGCCCCAGCATTTT. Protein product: CASSLAGRGRPQHF.

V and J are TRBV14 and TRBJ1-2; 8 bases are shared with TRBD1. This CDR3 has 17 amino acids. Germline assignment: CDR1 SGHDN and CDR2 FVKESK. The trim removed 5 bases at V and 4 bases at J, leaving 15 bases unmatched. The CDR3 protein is CASSERTGKSAGYGYTF. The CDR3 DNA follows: TGTGCCAGCAGCGAAAGGACAGGGAAGTCTGCAGGCTATGGCTACACCTTC.

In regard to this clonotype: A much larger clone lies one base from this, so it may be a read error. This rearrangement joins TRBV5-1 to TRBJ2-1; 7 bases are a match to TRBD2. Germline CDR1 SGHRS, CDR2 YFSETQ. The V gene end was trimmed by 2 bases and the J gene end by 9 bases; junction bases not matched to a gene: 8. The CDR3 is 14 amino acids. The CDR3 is CASSFTSAHSEQFF. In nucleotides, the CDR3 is TGCGCCAGCAGCTTTACTAGCGCCCACAGTGAGCAGTTCTTC.

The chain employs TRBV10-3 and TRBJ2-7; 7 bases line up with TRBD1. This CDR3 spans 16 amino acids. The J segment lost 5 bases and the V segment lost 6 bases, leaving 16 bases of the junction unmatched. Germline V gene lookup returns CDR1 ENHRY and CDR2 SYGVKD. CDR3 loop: CAIRGIKRGRGDEQYF. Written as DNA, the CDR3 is TGTGCCATCAGGGGAATCAAGAGGGGGCGCGGTGACGAGCAGTACTTC.

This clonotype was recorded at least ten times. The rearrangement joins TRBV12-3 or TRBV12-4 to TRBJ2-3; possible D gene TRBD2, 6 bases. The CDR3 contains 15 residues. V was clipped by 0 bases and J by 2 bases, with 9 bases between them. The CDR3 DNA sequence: TGTGCCAGCAGTTTAGCGGGGGGATTCACAGATACGCAGTATTTT. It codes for CASSLAGGFTDTQYF.

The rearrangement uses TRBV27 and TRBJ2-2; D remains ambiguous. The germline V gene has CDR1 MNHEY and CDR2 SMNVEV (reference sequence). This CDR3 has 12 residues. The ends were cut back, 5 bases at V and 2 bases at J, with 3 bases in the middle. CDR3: CASSKNTGELFF. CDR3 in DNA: TGTGCCAGCAGTAAAAACACCGGGGAGCTGTTTTTT.

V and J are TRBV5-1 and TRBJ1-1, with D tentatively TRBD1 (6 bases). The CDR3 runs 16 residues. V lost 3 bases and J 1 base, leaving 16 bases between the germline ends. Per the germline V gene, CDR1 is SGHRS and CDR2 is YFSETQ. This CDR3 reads CASSYAGVIQNTEAFF. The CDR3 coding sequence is TGCGCCAGCAGCTACGCAGGGGTAATCCAGAACACTGAAGCTTTCTTT.

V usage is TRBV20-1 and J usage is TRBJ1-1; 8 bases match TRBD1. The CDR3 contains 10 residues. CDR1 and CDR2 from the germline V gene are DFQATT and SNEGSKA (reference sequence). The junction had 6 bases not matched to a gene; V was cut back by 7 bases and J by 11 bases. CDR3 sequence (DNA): TGCAGTGTCTGGGACAGGTTGGCTTTCTTT. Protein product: CSVWDRLAFF.

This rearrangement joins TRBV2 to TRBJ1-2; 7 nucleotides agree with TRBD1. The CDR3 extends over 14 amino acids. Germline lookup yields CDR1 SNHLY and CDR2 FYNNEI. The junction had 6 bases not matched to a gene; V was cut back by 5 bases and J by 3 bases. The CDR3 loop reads CASSMTGYDYGYTF. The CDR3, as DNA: TGTGCCAGCAGTATGACAGGGTATGACTATGGCTACACCTTC.

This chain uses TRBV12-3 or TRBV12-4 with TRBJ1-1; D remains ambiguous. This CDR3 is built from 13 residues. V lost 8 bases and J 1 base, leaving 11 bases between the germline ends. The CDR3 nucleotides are TGTGCCAGCTCCCGAGCGGCGAACACTGAAGCTTTCTTT. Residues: CASSRAANTEAFF.

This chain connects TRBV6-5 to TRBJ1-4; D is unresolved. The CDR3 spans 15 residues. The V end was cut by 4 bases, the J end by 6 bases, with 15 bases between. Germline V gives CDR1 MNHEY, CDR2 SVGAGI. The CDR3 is CASSSRTGVYEKLFF. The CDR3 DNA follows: TGTGCCAGCAGTTCTCGGACGGGAGTTTATGAAAAACTGTTTTTT.

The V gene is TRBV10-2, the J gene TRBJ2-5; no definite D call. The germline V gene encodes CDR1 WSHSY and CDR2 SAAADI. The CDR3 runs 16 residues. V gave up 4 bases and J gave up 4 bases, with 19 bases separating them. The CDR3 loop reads CASSASVEVLGETQYF. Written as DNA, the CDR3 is TGCGCCAGCAGTGCGTCAGTCGAGGTGCTCGGAGAGACCCAGTACTTC.

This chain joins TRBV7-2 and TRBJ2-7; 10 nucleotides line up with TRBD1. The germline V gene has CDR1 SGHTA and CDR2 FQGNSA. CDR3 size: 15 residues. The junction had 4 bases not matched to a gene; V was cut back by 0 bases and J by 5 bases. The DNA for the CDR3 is TGTGCCAGCAGCTTAGCCCGCGGGACAGGGGACGAGCAGTACTTC. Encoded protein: CASSLARGTGDEQYF.

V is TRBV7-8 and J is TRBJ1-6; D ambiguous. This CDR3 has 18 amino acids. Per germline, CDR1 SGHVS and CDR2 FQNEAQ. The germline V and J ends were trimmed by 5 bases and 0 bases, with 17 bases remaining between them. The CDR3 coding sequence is TGTGCCAGCAGCCAAGCCCTGCCGGGAAGCTCCTATAATTCACCCCTCCACTTT. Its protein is CASSQALPGSSYNSPLHF.

The CDR3 sequence is CASMGLNEKLFF. The CDR3 DNA sequence: TGTGCCAGCATGGGACTTAATGAAAAACTGTTTTTT. This rearrangement joins TRBV6-1 to TRBJ1-4; possibly TRBD1 for D (5 bases). Germline CDR1 is MNHNS and CDR2 is SASEGT. The CDR3 consists of 12 residues. Trimming stripped 7 bases from V and 4 bases from J, with 7 bases between.

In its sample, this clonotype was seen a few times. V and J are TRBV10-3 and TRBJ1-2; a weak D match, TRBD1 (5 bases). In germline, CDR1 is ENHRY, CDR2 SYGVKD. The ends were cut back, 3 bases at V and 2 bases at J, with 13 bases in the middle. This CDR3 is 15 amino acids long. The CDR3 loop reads CAISESAGLNYGYTF. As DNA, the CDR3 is TGTGCCATCAGTGAATCCGCGGGGCTAAACTATGGCTACACCTTC.

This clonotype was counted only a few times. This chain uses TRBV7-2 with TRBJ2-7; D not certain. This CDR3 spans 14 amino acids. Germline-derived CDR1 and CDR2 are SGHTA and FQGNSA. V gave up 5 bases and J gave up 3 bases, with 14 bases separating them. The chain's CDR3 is CASSPEVFYYEQYF. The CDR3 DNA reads TGTGCCAGCAGCCCAGAGGTGTTCTACTACGAGCAGTACTTC.

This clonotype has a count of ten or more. The CDR3 here is CASSLMTRGGSEDTQYF. The CDR3 DNA reads TGTGCCAGCAGTCTGATGACGAGAGGGGGATCCGAAGATACGCAGTATTTT. The chain couples TRBV27 to TRBJ2-3, with a tentative D call TRBD1 (6 bases). V lost 5 bases to trimming and J lost 5 bases, with 23 bases between them. The CDR3 is 17 residues long. Germline loops: CDR1 MNHEY, CDR2 SMNVEV (reference sequence).

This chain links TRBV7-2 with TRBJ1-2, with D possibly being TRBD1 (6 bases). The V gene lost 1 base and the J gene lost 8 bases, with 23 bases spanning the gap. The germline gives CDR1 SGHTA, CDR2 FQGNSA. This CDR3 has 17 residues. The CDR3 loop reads CASSLVPYFHRVYGYTF. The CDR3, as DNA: TGTGCCAGCAGCTTAGTCCCCTATTTTCACAGGGTGTACGGCTACACCTTC.